The clone carrying this T cell receptor beta chain was counted between two and nine times. Its antigen is unidentified. 13 Jbeta primers and 60 Vbeta primers were used for the PCR. Some clones are missing from TCRdb's copy, which holds only in-frame ones; the method was immunoSEQ multiplex PCR. The sample shows 170,000 or so clones, roughly 80% of them seen only once. V lost 3 bases, J lost 1 base, and 3 bases lay in between. The CDR3 spans 11 residues. CDR1 and CDR2 (germline): DFQATT, SNEGSKA (reference sequence). This sample was taken from a study of cytomegalovirus exposure and HLA in healthy donors. The wider study: From HLA-typed donors, an early data release held about 85 million unique TCRs.

Study conclusions and caveats: Despite most TCR sequences being rare, some public TCRs occurred in many donors. Roughly 170 TCR beta chains were listed as cytomegalovirus-associated.

V is TRBV20-1 and J is TRBJ2-5; D gene uncertain. The sequencing sample was made of PBMCs. The TCR comes from a boy between 2 and 15 years old in good health and CMV-seronegative. CDR3 sequence: CSARAQETQYF. The CDR3 DNA reads TGCAGTGCTAGGGCCCAAGAGACCCAGTACTTC.